One and the same sample provided the 10 T cell receptor beta chains below, sequenced in a study of cytomegalovirus exposure and HLA in healthy donors. The study ran its PCR with 60 Vbeta and 13 Jbeta primers. Measured with immunoSEQ multiplex PCR; TCRdb has only the in-frame clones, and not every one. Of some 110,000 clones listed, roughly 13% are singletons. Sequenced sample: PBMCs. The receptor source for this set is a man between 40 and 49 years old in good health and CMV-seropositive.

The chain employs TRBV4-3 and TRBJ2-2, with TRBD1 as a possible D gene (5 bases). Germline CDR1 LGHNA, CDR2 YSLEER. The CDR3 totals 16 residues. V was shortened by 0 bases and J by 0 bases, with 8 bases between the two germline ends. The CDR3 DNA reads TGCGCCAGCAGCCAAGACAGGGCGACGAACACCGGGGAGCTGTTTTTT. Its translation is CASSQDRATNTGELFF.

This clone was seen a handful of times. The chain joins TRBV6-5 to TRBJ1-3, with 8 bases fitting TRBD1. The CDR3 is 15 residues long. The J segment lost 3 bases and the V segment lost 5 bases, leaving 6 bases of the junction unmatched. Germline V gene sequence: CDR1 MNHEY, CDR2 SVGAGI. The CDR3 loop is CASSAQGALGNTIYF. The CDR3 coding sequence is TGTGCCAGCAGTGCTCAGGGGGCGCTTGGAAACACCATATATTTT.

The chain combines TRBV7-6 with TRBJ1-1; D may be TRBD1 (5 bases). The CDR3 totals 15 residues. The V end was cut by 5 bases, the J end by 0 bases, with 13 bases between. CDR1 and CDR2 from the germline V gene are SGHVS and FNYEAQ. Here the CDR3 DNA reads TGTGCCAGCAGCCACGGCGGGGGGGTGAACACTGAAGCTTTCTTT. Protein sequence: CASSHGGGVNTEAFF.

In this sample, this clone turned up a few times. The chain recombines TRBV4-3 with TRBJ2-7; 7 bases align to TRBD1. From germline, CDR1 is LGHNA and CDR2 YSLEER. V lost 4 bases to trimming and J lost 0 bases; unmatched junction nucleotides: 12. The length of the CDR3 is 17 residues. As DNA, the CDR3 is TGCGCCAGCAGCCCCGAACTGACAGGGCTACGCTCCTACGAGCAGTACTTC. It encodes CASSPELTGLRSYEQYF.

This clone came up a few times. The V and J genes are TRBV5-6 and TRBJ1-5; TRBD1 is a possible D gene (6 bases). The V gene lost 0 bases and the J gene lost 5 bases, with 6 bases spanning the gap. From germline, CDR1 is SGHDT and CDR2 YYEEEE. The CDR3 length is 13 residues. The CDR3 coding sequence is TGTGCCAGCAGCTTGGGACAGGATCAGCCCCAGCATTTT. Protein sequence: CASSLGQDQPQHF.

This clone was seen only a few times. This rearrangement joins TRBV5-5 to TRBJ1-2, with a weak D call TRBD1 (5 bases). V shed 2 bases and J shed 0 bases, with 17 bases lying between them. The CDR3 runs 17 residues. The germline V gene has CDR1 SGHKS and CDR2 YYEKEE (reference sequence). CDR3 coding DNA: TGTGCCAGCAGCTTTCGTGGGGCAGCCGCAACTAACTATGGCTACACCTTC. It specifies CASSFRGAAATNYGYTF.

This clone was observed a few times. The CDR3: CASSFSGQSYEQYF. The CDR3 DNA sequence: TGTGCCAGCAGTTTTTCAGGGCAGTCCTACGAGCAGTACTTC. V and J are TRBV28 and TRBJ2-7, with D perhaps TRBD1 (5 bases). CDR3 length: 14 amino acids. V lost 3 bases and J lost 1, with 10 bases in between. From germline, CDR1 is MDHEN and CDR2 SYDVKM.

This clone has a handful of counts. V gene TRBV7-9 combines with J gene TRBJ2-7; 7 bases map to TRBD1. Germline V gene lookup returns CDR1 SEHNR and CDR2 FQNEAQ (reference sequence). This CDR3 has 14 residues. Unmatched junction bases numbered 3, after V lost 2 bases and J lost 2 bases. CDR3 nucleotide sequence: TGTGCCAGCAGCTTATGGGACAGAGCCTACGAGCAGTACTTC. Its protein product is CASSLWDRAYEQYF.

This clone was counted between two and nine times. CDR3 residues: CSVEDLVSGGYTF. The CDR3 bases are TGCAGCGTTGAAGATCTCGTAAGCGGGGGCTACACCTTC. This chain uses TRBV29-1 with TRBJ1-2; unclear D gene. This CDR3 contains 13 residues. Trimming took 0 bases from V and 8 from J, leaving 13 bases between them. Looked up from germline, CDR1 is SQVTM and CDR2 is ANQGSEA.

The J gene is TRBJ1-5, the V gene TRBV6-6; 7 bases line up with TRBD1. Germline CDR1 is MNHNY and CDR2 is SVGAGI (reference sequence). J gave up 2 bases and V 6 bases, and 7 bases lay outside the gene matches. This CDR3 has 15 residues. DNA of the CDR3: TGTGCCAGCAGAGAACCGGGACAGCGCAATCAGCCCCAGCATTTT. Its protein is CASREPGQRNQPQHF.